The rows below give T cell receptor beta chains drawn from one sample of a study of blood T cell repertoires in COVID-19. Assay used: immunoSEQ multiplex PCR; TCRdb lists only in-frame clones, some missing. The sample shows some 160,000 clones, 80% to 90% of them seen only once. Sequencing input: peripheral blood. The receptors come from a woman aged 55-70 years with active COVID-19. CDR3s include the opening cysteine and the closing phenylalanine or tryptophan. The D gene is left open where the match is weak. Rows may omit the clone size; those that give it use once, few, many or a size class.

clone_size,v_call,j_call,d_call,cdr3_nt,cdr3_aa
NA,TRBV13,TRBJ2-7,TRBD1,TGTGCCAGCAGCTTAACGGGACAGGGCTCCTACGAGCAGTACTTC,CASSLTGQGSYEQYF
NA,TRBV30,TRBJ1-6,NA,TGTGCCGGCCACAGGTCTGGAGATTCACCCCTCCACTTT,CAGHRSGDSPLHF
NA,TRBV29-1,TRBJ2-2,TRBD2,TGCAGCGTTGAGAGCGGGAGTGCCGGGGAGCTGTTTTTT,CSVESGSAGELFF
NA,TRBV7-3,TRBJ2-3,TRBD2,TGTGCCAGCAGCTTAACTGTACTAGCGGGAGATACGCAGTATTTT,CASSLTVLAGDTQYF
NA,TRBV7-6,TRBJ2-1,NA,TGTGCCAGCAGCTTAGCGCGTACGGGAGCCTCCTACAATGAGCAGTTCTTC,CASSLARTGASYNEQFF
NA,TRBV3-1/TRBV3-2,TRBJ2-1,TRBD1,TGTGCCAGCAGCCCCATCGGGACAGGGCCCCCTTACAATGAGCAGTTCTTC,CASSPIGTGPPYNEQFF
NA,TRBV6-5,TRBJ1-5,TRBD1,TGTGCCAGCAGGCCAGACAGGGGGCGTAATCAGCCCCAGCATTTT,CASRPDRGRNQPQHF
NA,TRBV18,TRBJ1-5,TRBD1,TGTGCCAGCGCACAGGGGGCATATGGGAATCAGCCCCAGCATTTT,CASAQGAYGNQPQHF
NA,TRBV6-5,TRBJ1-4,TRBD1,TGTGCCAGCAGTTACGACAGGGTAGAACTGTTTTTT,CASSYDRVELFF
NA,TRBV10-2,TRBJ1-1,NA,TGCGCCAGCAGTAGCGGGAACACTGAAGCTTTCTTT,CASSSGNTEAFF
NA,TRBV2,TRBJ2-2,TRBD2,TGTGCCAGCAGGGGGAGCGGGAGGGCCACCGGGGAGCTGTTTTTT,CASRGSGRATGELFF
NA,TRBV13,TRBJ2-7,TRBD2,TGTGCCAGCAGCCCGACTAGCGGGAGGCCCGCCTACGAGCAGTACTTC,CASSPTSGRPAYEQYF
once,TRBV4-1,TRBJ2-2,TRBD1,TGCGCCAGCAGCCCCTGGTTGACGACAGGGGCCGGGGAGCTGTTTTTT,CASSPWLTTGAGELFF
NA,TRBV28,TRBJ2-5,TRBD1,TGTGCCAGTCGCCGGGACGGGACAGGGGACCAAGAGACCCAGTACTTC,CASRRDGTGDQETQYF
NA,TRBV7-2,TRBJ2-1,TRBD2,TGTGCCAGCAGCTCAACTAGCGGGAGGGCCCAGTTCTTC,CASSSTSGRAQFF
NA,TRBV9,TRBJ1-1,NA,TGTGCCAGCAGCGTAGCACCACAGAACACTGAAGCTTTCTTT,CASSVAPQNTEAFF
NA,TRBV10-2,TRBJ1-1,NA,TGCGCCACCAGGACAGAGATGAACACTGAAGCTTTCTTT,CATRTEMNTEAFF
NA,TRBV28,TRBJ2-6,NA,TGTGCCAGCGGCCGAGGCTCTGGGGCCAACGTCCTGACTTTC,CASGRGSGANVLTF
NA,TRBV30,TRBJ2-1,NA,TGTGCCTGGAGTACGGCGGGTCCCTACAATGAGCAGTTCTTC,CAWSTAGPYNEQFF
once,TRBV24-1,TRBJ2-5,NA,TGTGCCACCAGTGATTCGGGGTGGGAGACCCAGTACTTC,CATSDSGWETQYF
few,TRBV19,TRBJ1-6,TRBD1,TGTGCCAGTAGTATTTCGGGACAGGGAAAATCACCCCTCCACTTT,CASSISGQGKSPLHF
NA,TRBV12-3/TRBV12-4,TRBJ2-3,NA,TGTGCCAGCAGTTCGGGGACTCTGGGTACGCAGTATTTT,CASSSGTLGTQYF
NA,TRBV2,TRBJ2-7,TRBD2,TGTGCCAGCAAAAGGCAGGGGGCTAGAACTAGCGGGGCCTACGAGCAGTACTTC,CASKRQGARTSGAYEQYF
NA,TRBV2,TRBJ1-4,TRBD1,TGTGCCAGCAGTGAAGGTCAGGGGGTTTCCAATGAAAAACTGTTTTTT,CASSEGQGVSNEKLFF
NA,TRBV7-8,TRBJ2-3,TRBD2,TGTGCCAGCAGCTTTCTACTGAGGACTAGCGGGGGTCGCACAGATACGCAGTATTTT,CASSFLLRTSGGRTDTQYF
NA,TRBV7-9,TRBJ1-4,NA,TGTGCCAGCAGCCTGCGGGGTGCCCGTAATGAAAAACTGTTTTTT,CASSLRGARNEKLFF
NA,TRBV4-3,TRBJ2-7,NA,TGCGCCAGCAGCCAAGATTGGTCACACGGGGTCCTCTACGAGCAGTACTTC,CASSQDWSHGVLYEQYF
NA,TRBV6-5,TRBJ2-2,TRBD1,TGTGCCAGCAGGACAGGGGCTCACACCGGGGAGCTGTTTTTT,CASRTGAHTGELFF
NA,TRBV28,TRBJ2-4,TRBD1,TGTGCCACCAGGGTCCCGGGACAGGGAAACATTCAGTACTTC,CATRVPGQGNIQYF
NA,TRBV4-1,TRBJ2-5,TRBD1,TGCGCCAGCAGCCCCACGACAGGGGAAAGAGGAGAGACCCAGTACTTC,CASSPTTGERGETQYF
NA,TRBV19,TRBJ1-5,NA,TGTGCCAGTAACCCTTCGGGGGGCCCACAGCCCCAGCATTTT,CASNPSGGPQPQHF
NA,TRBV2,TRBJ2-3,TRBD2,TGTGCCAGCAGTTTGCTAGCGGTCACAGATACGCAGTATTTT,CASSLLAVTDTQYF
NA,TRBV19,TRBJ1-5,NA,TGTGCCAGTAATCCGGGACACAAATATCAGCCCCAGCATTTT,CASNPGHKYQPQHF
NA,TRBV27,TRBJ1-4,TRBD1,TGTGCCAGCAGGAGAGTAGGGGGCGCGGATGAAAAACTGTTTTTT,CASRRVGGADEKLFF
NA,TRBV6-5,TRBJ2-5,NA,TGTGCCAGCAGTCTTTCAAGCTCACAAGAGACCCAGTACTTC,CASSLSSSQETQYF
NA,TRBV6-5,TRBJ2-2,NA,TGTGCCAGCAGACGCCAGGGTTTGAACACCGGGGAGCTGTTTTTT,CASRRQGLNTGELFF
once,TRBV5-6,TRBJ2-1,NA,TGTGCCAGCAGCTTTGGGCCAGAGCAGTTCTTC,CASSFGPEQFF
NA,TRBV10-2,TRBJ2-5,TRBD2,TGCGCCAGCAGGTCGGGAGGGCGTGAGACCCAGTACTTC,CASRSGGRETQYF
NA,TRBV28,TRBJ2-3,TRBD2,TGTGCCAGCAGTATGCTGACTAGCGGGAGAGGCACAGATACGCAGTATTTT,CASSMLTSGRGTDTQYF
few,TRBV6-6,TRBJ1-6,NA,TGTGCCAGCAGTTCAGAGACAGGTCTTTCACCCCTCCACTTT,CASSSETGLSPLHF
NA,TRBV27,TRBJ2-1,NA,TGTGCCAGCAGTCCACGGGGAAGCGACAATGAGCAGTTCTTC,CASSPRGSDNEQFF
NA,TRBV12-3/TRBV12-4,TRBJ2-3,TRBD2,TGTGCCAGCAGATCGGGACTAGCGGACCAGTATTTT,CASRSGLADQYF